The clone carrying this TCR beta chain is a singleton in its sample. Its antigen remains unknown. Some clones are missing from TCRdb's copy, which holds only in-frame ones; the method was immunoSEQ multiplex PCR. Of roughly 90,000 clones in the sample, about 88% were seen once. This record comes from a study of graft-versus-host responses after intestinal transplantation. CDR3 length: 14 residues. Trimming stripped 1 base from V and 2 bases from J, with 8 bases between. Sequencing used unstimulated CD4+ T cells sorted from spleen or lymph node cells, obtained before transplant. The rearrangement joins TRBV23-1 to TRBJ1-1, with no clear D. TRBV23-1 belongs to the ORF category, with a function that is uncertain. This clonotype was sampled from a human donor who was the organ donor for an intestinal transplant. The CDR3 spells CASSQLRVNTEAFF. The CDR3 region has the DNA TGCGCCAGCAGTCAATTGAGGGTCAACACTGAAGCTTTCTTT.